This note documents a single TCR beta chain sequence. Its target is unknown. PCR primers comprised 60 Vbeta and 13 Jbeta primers. The table came from immunoSEQ multiplex PCR; TCRdb's copy has only in-frame clones and leaves some out. This sample has 150,000 to 200,000 clones; 80% to 90% occur once, and the top ten carry about a tenth. This CDR3 is built from 15 residues. Germline V gene sequence: CDR1 SGHDN, CDR2 FVKESK. The germline V and J ends were trimmed by 1 base and 5 bases, with 14 bases remaining between them. These data originate in a study of cytomegalovirus exposure and HLA in healthy donors. General observations from the study: Listed as cytomegalovirus-associated were 150 to 200 TCR beta chains.

The rearrangement uses TRBV14 and TRBJ1-1; tentative D call: TRBD1 (5 bases). The specimen sequenced was PBMCs. This receptor was obtained from a man younger than 35 in good health and CMV-seropositive. The CDR3 here is CASSQVGGGPTEAFF. The DNA for the CDR3 is TGTGCCAGCAGCCAAGTGGGGGGGGGACCGACTGAAGCTTTCTTT.